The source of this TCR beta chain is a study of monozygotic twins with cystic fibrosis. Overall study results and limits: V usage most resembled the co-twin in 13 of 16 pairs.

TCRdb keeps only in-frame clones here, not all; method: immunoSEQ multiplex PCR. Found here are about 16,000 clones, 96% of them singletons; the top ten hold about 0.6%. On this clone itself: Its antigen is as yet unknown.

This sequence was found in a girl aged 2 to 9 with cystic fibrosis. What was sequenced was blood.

The CDR3 coding sequence is TGTGCCAGCAGCGTAGAAGGGGTTGGTTCACCCCTCCACTTT. It encodes CASSVEGVGSPLHF. The chain joins TRBV9 to TRBJ1-6, with a possible D match to TRBD1 (5 bases). CDR1 is SGDLS and CDR2 is YYNGEE in the germline V gene. The CDR3 contains 14 residues. Trimming stripped 0 bases from V and 9 bases from J, with 10 bases between.